This T cell receptor beta chain was profiled in a study of high-grade serous ovarian cancer treatment subgroups. Study details: Samples averaged approximately 14,000 reads and thousands of unique TCR beta rearrangements.

Tumor samples were taken before definitive surgery or chemotherapy. This clone was found a few times. Antigen unknown. This table comes from immunoSEQ multiplex PCR, and its TCRdb copy is limited to in-frame clones, with some not included. The sample records 6,500 to 8,000 clones, roughly 79% being singletons. Germline CDR1 reads SGHRS; CDR2 reads YFSETQ. The V end was cut by 4 bases, the J end by 6 bases, with 11 bases between. The CDR3 is made up of 14 amino acids. Whole-study findings and limits: Only CDR3 was analyzed; CDR1 and CDR2 were not. Higher neoantigen levels went with greater TCR clonal relatedness. Different patients shared almost no repertoire; same-patient tumors shared 0.11 to 0.79.

The TCR comes from a human donor with high-grade serous ovarian cancer. Sequencing used tumor tissue. The chain has TRBV5-1 and TRBJ1-6; D call uncertain. This CDR3 reads CASSVGFINSPLHF. The CDR3 coding sequence is TGCGCCAGCAGCGTGGGCTTTATTAATTCACCCCTCCACTTT.